The clone carrying this TCR beta chain showed up just once. The antigen remains unidentified. Trimming left V 4 bases short and J 7 bases short, with 17 bases between. CDR1 and CDR2 from the germline V gene are SGHRS and YFSETQ. CDR3 length equals 14 residues. TCRbeta library construction was performed incorporating unique molecular identifiers. TCRdb re-analysed the PCR reads in MiXCR, keeping a single row per CDR3 protein. The sample lists approximately 110,000 distinct CDR3 sequences, 20% to 25% occurring once. The sample is drawn from a study of T-cell reconstitution after alpha-beta-depleted transplantation in children. General study findings and limits: One year post-transplant, T-cell counts and diversity were largely derived from T cells produced anew. Where alpha-beta T cells came from about two months after transplant was reportedly several hundred expanded graft clones. Recipient T cells and thymic progenitors that survived were the source of the high TCRbeta diversity seen at day 60 in some patients.

The V gene is TRBV5-1, the J gene TRBJ1-1, with TRBD1 as a possible D gene (5 bases). The input for sequencing was PBMCs, mostly from graft donor cells, taken 180 days after TCRalphabeta/CD19-depleted stem cell transplant. This receptor was identified in a male patient between 2 and 10 years old who had a stem cell transplant for chronic granulomatous disease, so the T cells may come from the graft donor. CDR3 nucleotide sequence: TGCGCCAGCAGCCCTCGGGGCCGGATGGGTGAAGCTTTCTTT. It specifies CASSPRGRMGEAFF.